Shown below are 22 T cell receptor beta chains from a single sample sequenced in a study of PD-1 blockade in classical Hodgkin lymphoma. Libraries were prepared by immunoSEQ multiplex PCR; TCRdb keeps only in-frame clonotypes and omits some of them. The sample lists around 100,000 clones; around 89% were seen once. Each patient's relapse followed autologous stem cell transplantation, and brentuximab vedotin exposure varied. The source was peripheral blood mononuclear cells (PBMCs), collected before the second cycle of nivolumab. These receptors all stem from a human donor with classical Hodgkin lymphoma.

The CDR3 protein is CAWNGGSNQPQHF. The CDR3 DNA sequence: TGTGCCTGGAATGGGGGTTCCAATCAGCCCCAGCATTTT. The chain has TRBV30 and TRBJ1-5; possibly TRBD1 for D (5 bases). CDR1 is GTSNPN, CDR2 SVGIG, per germline (reference sequence). The CDR3 covers 13 residues. Trimming pared 4 bases from V and 3 bases from J, leaving 10 bases between.

This chain joins TRBV30 and TRBJ1-5; weak D call: TRBD1 (5 bases). Trimming shortened V by 7 bases and J by 2 bases, and 12 bases separated the two germline ends. The CDR3 runs to 13 residues. Germline lookup yields CDR1 GTSNPN and CDR2 SVGIG (reference sequence). The CDR3 loop is CALDREGNQPQHF. As DNA, the CDR3 is TGTGCCTTAGACAGAGAGGGCAATCAGCCCCAGCATTTT.

The rearrangement joins TRBV5-1 to TRBJ2-1; D is ambiguous. This CDR3 has 12 amino acids. The V gene's germline CDR1 is SGHRS and CDR2 YFSETQ. V lost 4 bases to trimming and J lost 10 bases, with 12 bases between them. In DNA, the CDR3 is TGCGCCAGCAGCCCTCCCCAAGGAGAGCAGTTCTTC. Its protein is CASSPPQGEQFF.

This rearrangement joins TRBV27 to TRBJ2-5; D may correspond to TRBD1 or TRBD2 (7 bases each). Germline lookup yields CDR1 MNHEY and CDR2 SMNVEV (reference sequence). Between the trimmed V and J ends, which lost 4 bases and 4 bases, there was a span of 22 bases. The CDR3 sequence is 17 residues long. The CDR3 spells CASSWGGLRGPPETQYF. CDR3 DNA: TGTGCCAGCAGTTGGGGGGGCTTGAGGGGGCCACCAGAGACCCAGTACTTC.

This sequence joins TRBV6-1 and TRBJ2-7, with 9 bases aligning to TRBD1. This CDR3 has 13 residues. The V segment lost 6 bases and the J segment 2 bases; nucleotides outside the gene matches: 2. Germline loops: CDR1 MNHNS, CDR2 SASEGT. CDR3 DNA: TGTGCCAGCAGCCGGGACAGGGCCTACGAGCAGTACTTC. This codes for CASSRDRAYEQYF.

This sequence joins TRBV5-8 and TRBJ2-1; 10 positions match TRBD2. CDR3 length: 17 residues. J gave up 8 bases and V 0 bases, and 11 bases lay outside the gene matches. The V gene's germline CDR1 is SGHTS and CDR2 YDEGEE. The CDR3 region is CASSLERGGLLSYEQFF. The CDR3 DNA is TGTGCCAGCAGCTTGGAGCGGGGGGGCCTTCTTAGTTATGAGCAGTTCTTC. The variable domain in full, completed from reference TRBV5-8 and TRBJ2-1, reads EAGVTQSPTHLIKTRGQQATLRCSPISGHTSVYWYQQALGLGLQFLLWYDEGEERNRGNFPPRFSGRQFPNYSSELNVNALELEDSALYLCASSLERGGLLSYEQFFGPGTRLTVL.

This chain joins TRBV12-5 and TRBJ1-5; 7 bases agree with TRBD1. The CDR3 has 15 residues. V lost 1 base and J lost 0; bases outside the gene matches: 0. Germline-derived CDR1 and CDR2 are LGHNT and FRNRAP. The CDR3 DNA follows: TGTGCTAGTGGTTTGGGGACAGGTAGCAATCAGCCCCAGCATTTT. It yields the protein CASGLGTGSNQPQHF.

In its sample, this clone was seen once. This sequence joins TRBV11-3 and TRBJ2-7; 11 nucleotides line up with TRBD1. Germline V CDR1 and CDR2: SGHNT, YENEEA. J was trimmed by 6 bases and V by 4 bases; bases with no gene match: 5. This CDR3 has 14 amino acids. CDR3: CASSSRTGGGEQYF. CDR3 nucleotides: TGTGCCAGCAGCTCCCGGACAGGGGGCGGCGAGCAGTACTTC.

This clone appeared once. The rearrangement uses TRBV12-2 and TRBJ2-7. TRBV12-2 corresponds to a pseudogene. CDR3 size: 12 residues. The CDR3 sequence: CASRLLGNEQYF. In DNA form, the CDR3 reads TGTGCAAGTCGCTTACTGGGGAACGAGCAGTACTTC.

A single count supports this clone. This chain links TRBV11-2 with TRBJ1-6; D is ambiguous. Germline values: CDR1 SGHAT, CDR2 FQNNGV. This CDR3 region has 17 residues. The V gene lost 1 base and the J gene lost 7 bases, with 17 bases spanning the gap. CDR3 DNA sequence: TGTGCCAGCAGCTTAGCGTGGGGAGCCCCTGTGAATTCACCCCTCCACTTT. It yields the protein CASSLAWGAPVNSPLHF.

J is TRBJ2-3 and V is TRBV28; no firm D call. CDR1 MDHEN and CDR2 SYDVKM come from the germline V gene. Trimming left V 3 bases short and J 0 bases short, with 7 bases between. This CDR3 is built from 14 residues. In nucleotides, the CDR3 is TGTGCCAGCAGTTTCGGTGGTAGCACAGATACGCAGTATTTT. This sequence encodes CASSFGGSTDTQYF.

In nucleotides, the CDR3 is TGTGCCAGCGAGGCGGGGTTGGGCACCGGGGAGCTGTTTTTT. Translated, it gives CASEAGLGTGELFF. The chain uses TRBV6-5 and TRBJ2-2; a possible D gene is TRBD2 (6 bases). This CDR3 is 14 amino acids long. V shed 8 bases and J shed 4 bases, with 14 bases lying between them. Per germline, CDR1 MNHEY and CDR2 SVGAGI.

The chain uses TRBV6-1 and TRBJ2-3; 10 bases fit TRBD2. The CDR3 spans 14 residues. Germline V gene sequence: CDR1 MNHNS, CDR2 SASEGT. With V trimmed by 9 bases and J by 4 bases, 7 bases remained unmatched. The chain's CDR3 is CARGAGGPSDTQYF. The CDR3 DNA is TGTGCCAGGGGAGCGGGGGGGCCTTCAGATACGCAGTATTTT.

The V call is TRBV9, the J call TRBJ2-2; possibly TRBD1 for D (6 bases). CDR3 length equals 16 residues. The V end lost 0 bases, the J end lost 5 bases, and 14 bases lay between the germline ends. Germline V lookup: CDR1 SGDLS, CDR2 YYNGEE. The CDR3 sequence: CASSVASGVSTGELFF. The CDR3 nucleotides are TGTGCCAGCAGCGTAGCCTCAGGGGTATCAACCGGGGAGCTGTTTTTT.

The J gene is TRBJ1-4, the V gene TRBV6-5; D remains unclear. CDR3 length: 16 residues. Germline CDR1 and CDR2: MNHEY and SVGAGI. Trimming removed 2 bases at V and 3 bases at J, with 13 bases between. The CDR3 DNA follows: TGTGCCAGCAGTTACGGTCACGCAGTCCCTAATGAAAAACTGTTTTTT. Its protein is CASSYGHAVPNEKLFF.

J is TRBJ2-2 and V is TRBV19; TRBD1 matches 8 bases. The CDR3 is 16 residues long. V shed 7 bases and J 3 bases; nucleotides not matched to a gene: 10. Germline V gene lookup returns CDR1 LNHDA and CDR2 SQIVND (reference sequence). CDR3 region: CASIESGDRHTGELFF. CDR3 nucleotides: TGTGCCAGTATAGAGTCGGGGGACAGGCACACCGGGGAGCTGTTTTTT.

The chain links TRBV19 to TRBJ1-4, with 7 bases lining up with TRBD1. The germline V gene encodes CDR1 LNHDA and CDR2 SQIVND (reference sequence). CDR3 size: 12 residues. The CDR3 nucleotides are TGTGAACAAACAGGGGAGGTTGGAAAACTGTTTTTT. Residues: CEQTGEVGKLFF.

For the CDR3, the DNA is TGTGCCAGCAGTGCCGGCCGGGACAGAAGGGCCCAGTACTTC. Protein product: CASSAGRDRRAQYF. The chain links TRBV2 to TRBJ2-5; 7 bases are shared with TRBD1. The CDR3 is 14 residues long. Germline-derived CDR1 and CDR2 are SNHLY and FYNNEI. J was trimmed by 9 bases and V by 4 bases; bases with no gene match: 11.

This clone occurred once. The rearrangement uses TRBV27 and TRBJ1-2; D uncertain. The CDR3 sequence is 14 residues long. Germline loops: CDR1 MNHEY, CDR2 SMNVEV (reference sequence). V was trimmed by 10 bases and J by 4 bases, leaving 19 bases between them. The CDR3, as DNA: TGTGCCACCTCCAATGACGTCCGTGTCTATGGCTACACCTTC. It specifies CATSNDVRVYGYTF.

The CDR3, as DNA: TGTGCCAGCAGCGGACACCCGACCTACAATGAGCAGTTCTTC. Protein product: CASSGHPTYNEQFF. The rearrangement joins TRBV9 to TRBJ2-1; D remains ambiguous. V shed 3 bases and J shed 2 bases, with 9 bases lying between them. Germline V lookup: CDR1 SGDLS, CDR2 YYNGEE. The CDR3 consists of 14 residues.

The chain recombines TRBV7-8 with TRBJ2-7, with D perhaps being TRBD1 or TRBD2 (5 bases each). The V gene's germline CDR1 is SGHVS and CDR2 FQNEAQ. The CDR3 totals 16 residues. V was pared by 4 bases and J by 9 bases, with 25 bases between. CDR3 sequence (DNA): TGTGCCAGCAGCTCCCGGATGGGGGACGGAGACCCGGGGCAGTACTTC. This sequence encodes CASSSRMGDGDPGQYF.

V is TRBV7-2 and J is TRBJ1-4; unclear D gene. CDR3 length: 14 amino acids. Germline loops: CDR1 SGHTA, CDR2 FQGNSA. Between the trimmed V and J ends, which lost 6 bases and 8 bases, there was a span of 16 bases. The CDR3 DNA reads as TGTGCCAGCAGTTCGGGCATCAAAGAGGAAAAACTGTTTTTT. Translating gives CASSSGIKEEKLFF.